This TCR beta chain was recorded in a study of shared clonotypes between healthy human individuals. V dropped 4 bases and J dropped 0 bases, with 7 bases sitting between them. CDR3 length: 14 amino acids. The germline V gene has CDR1 SNHLY and CDR2 FYNNEI. The protocol was immunoSEQ multiplex PCR, while the TCRdb copy is restricted to in-frame clones and leaves out a portion. The repertoire consists of over 2 million clones, with 85% to 95% occurring once and the leading ten covering about 0.13%. A word on this clone: This CDR3 is also generated by other DNA sequences in the sample.

Memory CD4+ cells were the fraction left after CD45RA+ naive selection. The rearrangement links TRBV2 to TRBJ1-5; D not resolved. The receptor was isolated from a man aged 18 to 30 in good health. The specimen sequenced was naive CD4+ T cells sorted from blood. Described subset: CD45RA+ positively selected. The CDR3 here is CASSGEYSNQPQHF. CDR3 nucleotide sequence: TGTGCCAGCAGTGGAGAATATAGCAATCAGCCCCAGCATTTT.